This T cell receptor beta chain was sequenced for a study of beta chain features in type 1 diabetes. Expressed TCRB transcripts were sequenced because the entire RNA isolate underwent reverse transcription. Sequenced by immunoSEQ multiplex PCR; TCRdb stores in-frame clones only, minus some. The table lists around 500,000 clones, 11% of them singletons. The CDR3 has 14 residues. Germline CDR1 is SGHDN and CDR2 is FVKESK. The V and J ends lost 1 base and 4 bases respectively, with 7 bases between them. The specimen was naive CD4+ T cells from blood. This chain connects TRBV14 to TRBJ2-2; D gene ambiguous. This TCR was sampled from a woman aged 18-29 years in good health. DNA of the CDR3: TGTGCCAGCAGCCAAGCCCGACGCACCGGGGAGCTGTTTTTT. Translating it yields CASSQARRTGELFF.